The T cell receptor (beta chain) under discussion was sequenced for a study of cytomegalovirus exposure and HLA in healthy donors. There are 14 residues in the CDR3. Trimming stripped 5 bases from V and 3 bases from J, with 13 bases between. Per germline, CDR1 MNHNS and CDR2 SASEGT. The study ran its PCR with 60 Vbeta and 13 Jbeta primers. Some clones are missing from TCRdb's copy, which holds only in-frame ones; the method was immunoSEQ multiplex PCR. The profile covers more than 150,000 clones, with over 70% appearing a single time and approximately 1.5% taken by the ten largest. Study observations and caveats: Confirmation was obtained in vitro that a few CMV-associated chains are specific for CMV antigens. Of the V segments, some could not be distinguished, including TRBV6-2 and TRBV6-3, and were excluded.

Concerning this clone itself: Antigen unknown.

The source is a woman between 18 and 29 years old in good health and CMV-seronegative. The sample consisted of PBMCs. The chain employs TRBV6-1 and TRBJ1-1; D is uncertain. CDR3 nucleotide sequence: TGTGCCAGCAGTCCTGGGCGGGCCTACACTGAAGCTTTCTTT. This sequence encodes CASSPGRAYTEAFF.